This T cell receptor (beta chain) was identified in a study of blood T cell repertoires in COVID-19. Study-level background: The United States, Italy and Spain provided the acute and convalescent COVID-19 samples. From T cells, B-cell-depleted T cells, or PBMCs came the material, which was cDNA or gDNA.

After removal of 5 bases from V and 6 bases from J, the junction contained 8 bases not matched to a gene. CDR1 and CDR2 from the germline V gene are SGHTA and FQGNSA. The CDR3 is 14 amino acids. Profiling relied on immunoSEQ multiplex PCR, and the TCRdb table lists in-frame clones only, not all of them. The sample holds more than 150,000 clones, around 87% seen once. This rearrangement joins TRBV7-2 to TRBJ2-5, with 8 nucleotides matching TRBD1. This receptor was taken from a middle-aged man with active or convalescent COVID-19. Sequences were obtained from peripheral blood. CDR3 residues: CASSPRTGRKTQYF. Here the CDR3 DNA reads TGTGCCAGCAGCCCTCGGACAGGGAGGAAGACCCAGTACTTC.